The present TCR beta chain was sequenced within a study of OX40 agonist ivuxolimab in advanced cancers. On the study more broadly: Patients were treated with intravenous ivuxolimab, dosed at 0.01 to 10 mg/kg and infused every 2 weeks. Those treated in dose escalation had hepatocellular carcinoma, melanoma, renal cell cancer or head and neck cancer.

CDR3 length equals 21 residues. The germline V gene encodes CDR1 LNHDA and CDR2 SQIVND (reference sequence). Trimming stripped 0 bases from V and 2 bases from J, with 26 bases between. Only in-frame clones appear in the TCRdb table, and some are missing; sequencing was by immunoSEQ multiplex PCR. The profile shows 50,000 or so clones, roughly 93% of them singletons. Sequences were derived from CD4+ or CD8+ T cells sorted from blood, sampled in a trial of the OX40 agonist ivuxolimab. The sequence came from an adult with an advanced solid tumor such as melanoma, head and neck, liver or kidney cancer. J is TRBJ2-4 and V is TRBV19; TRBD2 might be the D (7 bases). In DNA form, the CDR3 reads TGTGCCAGTAGTATAGATATATTCGTAGTACAGGGAGGGGGATCCAAAAACATTCAGTACTTC. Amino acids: CASSIDIFVVQGGGSKNIQYF.